The rows below give T cell receptor beta chains drawn from one sample of a study of blood T cell repertoires in COVID-19. Assay used: immunoSEQ multiplex PCR; TCRdb lists only in-frame clones, some missing. Found here are about 170,000 clones, roughly 85% of them singletons; the top ten hold 15% to 20%. Sequencing was performed on PBMCs or T cells enriched from blood (not recorded which). These receptors originate from a woman in her 70s in a cohort exposed to, infected with or recovered from COVID-19 (not recorded which). Each CDR3 is given with its conserved first and last residue. Each record gives: J gene, V gene, clone size, D gene, CDR3 DNA, CDR3 protein. The D gene is left open where the match is weak. Clone size, where shown, is once, few, many, or a class for clones that have expanded.

TRBJ2-1,TRBV5-6,.,TRBD2,TGTGCCAGCAGCTTGGCCGGGGCGGGAGGTAGAAATGAGCAGTTCTTC,CASSLAGAGGRNEQFF
TRBJ2-2,TRBV6-5,.,.,TGTGCCAGCGCTGGGCACGCGAACACCGGGGAGCTGTTTTTT,CASAGHANTGELFF
TRBJ1-4,TRBV28,.,.,TGTGCCAGCAGTTTCCTAGTAGCGTTTAATGAAAAACTGTTTTTT,CASSFLVAFNEKLFF
TRBJ2-5,TRBV29-1,.,.,TGCAGCGTGGGGAGTGGGACCCAGTACTTC,CSVGSGTQYF
TRBJ2-5,TRBV28,.,TRBD1,TGTGCCAGCGTCGGGCAGGGGGCTAAAGAGACCCAGTACTTC,CASVGQGAKETQYF
TRBJ2-7,TRBV3-1/TRBV3-2,.,TRBD1,TGTGCCAGCAGCCACCACGGGACAGGGGGTCGCGAGCAGTACTTC,CASSHHGTGGREQYF
TRBJ2-7,TRBV3-1/TRBV3-2,.,TRBD2,TGTGCCAGCAGCCAAAGCGAGCCACTAGCGAGGCCCTACGAGCAGTACTTC,CASSQSEPLARPYEQYF
TRBJ2-7,TRBV28,few,TRBD1,TGTGCCAGCGAGACAGGGAACTACGAGCAGTACTTC,CASETGNYEQYF
TRBJ2-1,TRBV10-3,.,TRBD2,TGTGCCACCAGGACTAGCGGGAGTTCCCTCTCCCTCTACAATGAGCAGTTCTTC,CATRTSGSSLSLYNEQFF
TRBJ2-5,TRBV3-1/TRBV3-2,.,TRBD2,TGTGCCAGCAGCCAGGGACTAGCGGGAGGGTGGAAAGAGACCCAGTACTTC,CASSQGLAGGWKETQYF
TRBJ2-1,TRBV15,few,TRBD2,TGTGCCACCAGCAGAGATCTTCGCGGGAGAGGCCATGAGCAGTTCTTC,CATSRDLRGRGHEQFF
TRBJ1-2,TRBV25-1,.,.,TGTGCCAGCAGTGAATATGATGCAGGGTTCTCGTTCTATGGCTACACCTTC,CASSEYDAGFSFYGYTF
TRBJ1-3,TRBV7-9,.,.,TGTGCCAGCGAAAGCAAACCCTCTGGAAACACCATATATTTT,CASESKPSGNTIYF
TRBJ2-7,TRBV7-9,.,.,TGTGCCAGCAGCCGAACAGAGAGGGACTACGAGCAGTACTTC,CASSRTERDYEQYF
TRBJ1-3,TRBV12-3/TRBV12-4,.,TRBD1,TGTGCCAGCGACAGGGGTGGAGGAAACACCATATATTTT,CASDRGGGNTIYF
TRBJ2-7,TRBV7-9,.,TRBD2,TGTGCCGGAGGGACTAGCGGCTACGAGCAGTACTTC,CAGGTSGYEQYF
TRBJ1-1,TRBV28,.,TRBD1,TGTGCCAGCAGTTTAGGTGGTCGGACAGGGAACACTGAAGCTTTCTTT,CASSLGGRTGNTEAFF
TRBJ2-7,TRBV30,.,.,TGTGCCTGGAGTTGGGCAAACTCCCACGAGCAGTACTTC,CAWSWANSHEQYF
TRBJ2-7,TRBV15,.,TRBD1,TGTGCCACCAGCCCATACCGGGACAGGGAGGGCGAGCAGTACTTC,CATSPYRDREGEQYF
TRBJ1-1,TRBV19,.,.,TGTGCCAGTAGAGCGGGACTCGGGCAACTTGAAGCTTTCTTT,CASRAGLGQLEAFF
TRBJ1-2,TRBV13,.,.,TGTGCCAGCAGCTTACCCGACAGACCGGGCTACACCTTC,CASSLPDRPGYTF
TRBJ2-7,TRBV10-3,.,TRBD1,TGTGCCATCAGTGACCCGACTACAGGGGGCTACGAGCAGTACTTC,CAISDPTTGGYEQYF